The entry that follows covers one T cell receptor beta chain sequence. What it recognizes is unknown. The CDR3 extends over 13 amino acids. Germline V lookup: CDR1 SGHRS, CDR2 YFSETQ. The ends were cut back, 4 bases at V and 6 bases at J, with 13 bases in the middle. The data originate from a study of T cell responses to AZD1222 COVID-19 vaccine. Study-level findings and limits: Two doses of AZD1222 preceded a rise in Spike-specific TCR breadth and depth. At baseline, seropositivity was found in only a handful of AZD1222 recipients. Regions 160-218 and 743-854 dominated among vaccine-associated CD4 TCRs spanning spike.

Data came from immunoSEQ multiplex PCR; TCRdb stores just in-frame clones and leaves some out. The top ten clones hold approximately 1.6% of a sample with around 190,000 clones, roughly 92% of them seen once. The specimen was peripheral blood, collected 28 days after the second AZD1222 dose. The chain combines TRBV5-1 with TRBJ1-2, with D unresolved. This clonotype was obtained from an adult who received the AZD1222 COVID-19 vaccine. The CDR3, as DNA: TGCGCCAGCAGCGTCGTGGGTTTAGATGGCTACACCTTC. It encodes CASSVVGLDGYTF.